A single sample gave rise to the 32 T cell receptor beta chains below, sequenced in a study of T cell responses to AZD1222 COVID-19 vaccine. Measured with immunoSEQ multiplex PCR; TCRdb has only the in-frame clones, and not every one. The data hold roughly 100,000 clones, with approximately 92% observed a single time. This sample comprised peripheral blood, obtained 28 days after the second AZD1222 dose. These receptor sequences come from an adult who received the AZD1222 COVID-19 vaccine.

The J gene is TRBJ1-4, the V gene TRBV19; the D is unclear. Germline V CDR1 and CDR2: LNHDA, SQIVND (reference sequence). The length of the CDR3 is 13 residues. Trimming left V 10 bases short and J 0 bases short, with 9 bases between. The CDR3 bases are TGTGCCACCCACGCGGCAACTAATGAAAAACTGTTTTTT. Translated: CATHAATNEKLFF.

The rearrangement links TRBV18 to TRBJ2-5; no definite D call. Trimming stripped 0 bases from V and 4 bases from J, with 12 bases between. This CDR3 spans 15 amino acids. The germline gives CDR1 KGHSH, CDR2 LQKENI. The CDR3 DNA reads TGTGCCAGCTCACCACCATTAATCTTGGGAGAGACCCAGTACTTC. Its translation: CASSPPLILGETQYF.

CDR3 in DNA: TGTGCCTGGAGTACGGAGGGCAGCGGGCGAAACAATGAGCAGTTCTTC. Encoded protein: CAWSTEGSGRNNEQFF. This chain uses TRBV30 with TRBJ2-1; D possibly corresponds to TRBD2 (6 bases). CDR3 length: 16 amino acids. Trimming removed 2 bases from V and 5 bases from J, with 19 bases in between. CDR1 and CDR2 (germline): GTSNPN, SVGIG (reference sequence).

The chain recombines TRBV7-8 with TRBJ2-3, with D possibly TRBD2 on 5 matching bases. The CDR3 is made up of 15 amino acids. Trimming removed 0 bases from V and 3 bases from J, with 10 bases in between. Per germline, CDR1 SGHVS and CDR2 FQNEAQ. The CDR3 bases are TGTGCCAGCAGCTTAGCGCGGGCTAGTACAGATACGCAGTATTTT. Translated, it gives CASSLARASTDTQYF.

The rearrangement uses TRBV10-3 and TRBJ2-2; TRBD2 might be the D (5 bases). CDR1 ENHRY and CDR2 SYGVKD come from the germline V gene. Between the trimmed V and J ends, which lost 10 bases and 4 bases, there was a span of 13 bases. The CDR3 has 13 residues. CDR3 sequence reads: CATLASSTGELFF. The CDR3 bases are TGTGCCACCCTTGCTAGCTCCACCGGGGAGCTGTTTTTT.

This clone has just a few counts. The chain has TRBV5-1 and TRBJ2-7; D is unresolved. V was clipped by 7 bases and J by 4 bases, with 9 bases between them. CDR3 size: 11 residues. Per germline, CDR1 SGHRS and CDR2 YFSETQ. The CDR3 region has the DNA TGCGCCAGCTCGGATGGATACGAGCAGTACTTC. The encoded protein is CASSDGYEQYF.

The chain carries TRBV28 and TRBJ2-7, with 11 bases that match TRBD1. The CDR3 runs 14 residues. Germline V gene lookup returns CDR1 MDHEN and CDR2 SYDVKM. The J segment lost 7 bases and the V segment lost 10 bases, leaving 12 bases of the junction unmatched. The DNA for the CDR3 is TGTGCCACCTTCGGGACAGGGGGTGTTGGAGAGCAGTACTTC. Amino acids: CATFGTGGVGEQYF.

The chain's CDR3 is CASSLAGAKNIQYF. CDR3 DNA sequence: TGTGCCAGCAGTTTAGCAGGGGCCAAAAACATTCAGTACTTC. The J gene is TRBJ2-4, the V gene TRBV28, with D tentatively TRBD1 (5 bases). V lost 2 bases to trimming and J lost 1 base, with 6 bases between them. This CDR3 region has 14 residues. Germline-derived CDR1 and CDR2 are MDHEN and SYDVKM. The full variable domain, with the rest looked up from reference TRBV28 and TRBJ2-4, is DVKVTQSSRYLVKRTGEKVFLECVQDMDHENMFWYRQDPGLGLRLIYFSYDVKMKEKGDIPEGYSVSREKKERFSLILESASTNQTSMYLCASSLAGAKNIQYFGAGTRLSVL.

This clone came up once. The chain recombines TRBV7-9 with TRBJ1-3, with D unclear. Germline CDR1 reads SEHNR; CDR2 reads FQNEAQ (reference sequence). V was clipped by 0 bases and J by 4 bases, with 7 bases between them. The CDR3 has 14 amino acids. DNA of the CDR3: TGTGCCAGCAGCTTAGCGCGGGAGGGAAACACCATATATTTT. Amino acids: CASSLAREGNTIYF. Filled out from reference TRBV7-9 and TRBJ1-3, the complete variable domain reads DTGVSQNPRHKITKRGQNVTFRCDPISEHNRLYWYRQTLGQGPEFLTYFQNEAQLEKSRLLSDRFSAERPKGSFSTLEIQRTEQGDSAMYLCASSLAREGNTIYFGEGSWLTVV.

The genes are TRBV28 and TRBJ1-5, with D tentatively TRBD1 (6 bases). This CDR3 is 15 amino acids long. Germline loops: CDR1 MDHEN, CDR2 SYDVKM. V lost 8 bases, J lost 2 bases, and 16 bases lay in between. The CDR3 nucleotides are TGTGCCAGCCATCTGGCAGGGGAGGGCAATCAGCCCCAGCATTTT. Translating it yields CASHLAGEGNQPQHF.

The rearrangement uses TRBV2 and TRBJ2-1; 16 bases agree with TRBD2. V was clipped by 4 bases and J by 9 bases; unmatched bases: 3. Germline V CDR1 and CDR2: SNHLY, FYNNEI. The CDR3 totals 15 residues. CDR3 region: CASSAGLAGGSEQFF. CDR3 DNA: TGTGCCAGCAGTGCGGGACTAGCGGGAGGGAGTGAGCAGTTCTTC.

This clone was counted a single time. This chain connects TRBV7-8 to TRBJ2-5, with no clear D. Germline CDR1 SGHVS, CDR2 FQNEAQ. V lost 4 bases to trimming and J lost 4 bases, with 13 bases between them. The CDR3 consists of 14 residues. The DNA of the CDR3 is TGTGCCAGCAGCTCAACCTCGAAAGGAGAGACCCAGTACTTC. Amino acids: CASSSTSKGETQYF.

The rearrangement links TRBV5-1 to TRBJ1-2; 11 bases match TRBD1. V dropped 4 bases and J dropped 6; count of bases not matched to a gene: 8. Germline CDR1 and CDR2: SGHRS and YFSETQ. The CDR3 loop spans 15 amino acids. The CDR3 protein is CASSGPGQGADGYTF. The CDR3 coding sequence is TGCGCCAGCAGCGGACCCGGACAGGGGGCAGATGGCTACACCTTC. Looking up the rest from reference TRBV5-1 and TRBJ1-2 gives the full variable domain: KAGVTQTPRYLIKTRGQQVTLSCSPISGHRSVSWYQQTPGQGLQFLFEYFSETQRNKGNFPGRFSGRQFSNSRSEMNVSTLELGDSALYLCASSGPGQGADGYTFGSGTRLTVV.

The V gene is TRBV11-2, the J gene TRBJ2-2, with TRBD2 matching 11 bases. The germline gives CDR1 SGHAT, CDR2 FQNNGV. The CDR3 contains 17 residues. With V trimmed by 2 bases and J by 6 bases, 8 bases remained unmatched. CDR3 coding DNA: TGTGCCAGCAGCTTATCCCAGGCTAGCGGGAGGCCCGGGGAGCTGTTTTTT. Translated: CASSLSQASGRPGELFF.

The V and J genes are TRBV19 and TRBJ1-3; D remains ambiguous. The CDR3 covers 13 residues. CDR1 and CDR2 (germline): LNHDA, SQIVND (reference sequence). The V end was cut by 5 bases, the J end by 2 bases, with 7 bases between. The CDR3 loop reads CASSSGTGNTIYF. The CDR3 DNA follows: TGTGCCAGTAGTTCTGGGACTGGAAACACCATATATTTT.

The chain has TRBV20-1 and TRBJ2-7; 13 nucleotides agree with TRBD2. The CDR3 loop spans 16 amino acids. Germline-derived CDR1 and CDR2 are DFQATT and SNEGSKA (reference sequence). The V segment lost 3 bases and the J segment 3 bases; nucleotides outside the gene matches: 8. Written as DNA, the CDR3 is TGCAGTGCTAGTCCCCTCGGGACTAGCGGGAACTACGAGCAGTACTTC. Protein: CSASPLGTSGNYEQYF.

The rearrangement joins TRBV29-1 to TRBJ1-4; D is ambiguous. V lost 4 bases to trimming and J lost 6 bases, with 12 bases between them. The length of the CDR3 is 13 residues. The germline V gene has CDR1 SQVTM and CDR2 ANQGSEA. The CDR3: CSVGRTEYEKLFF. The CDR3 DNA is TGCAGCGTTGGCAGGACGGAATATGAAAAACTGTTTTTT.

The CDR3 here is CASSKAPPPSTGGEEAYSNQPQHF. CDR3 nucleotides: TGTGCCAGCAGCAAAGCGCCTCCCCCTTCCACAGGGGGCGAGGAAGCTTATAGCAATCAGCCCCAGCATTTT. The chain combines TRBV21-1 with TRBJ1-5; TRBD1 is the table's D call and was not checked against the DNA. TRBV21-1 has pseudogene status. The CDR3 has 24 amino acids.

The chain is built from TRBV10-1 and TRBJ2-1; 9 positions match TRBD1. Germline-derived CDR1 and CDR2 are WNHNN and SYGVQD (reference sequence). V was clipped by 5 bases and J by 4 bases; unmatched bases: 3. This CDR3 spans 14 amino acids. The CDR3 spells CASSPGQGYNEQFF. The CDR3 bases are TGCGCCAGCAGTCCGGGACAGGGTTACAATGAGCAGTTCTTC.

The chain links TRBV7-2 to TRBJ1-6, with 9 bases matching TRBD1. The junction had 10 bases not matched to a gene; V was cut back by 4 bases and J by 9 bases. Germline V gives CDR1 SGHTA, CDR2 FQGNSA. This CDR3 has 16 amino acids. The CDR3 reads CASSSLGQGGGSPLHF. CDR3 bases: TGTGCCAGCAGCTCCTTGGGACAGGGAGGTGGTTCACCCCTCCACTTT. Looking up the rest from reference TRBV7-2 and TRBJ1-6 gives the full variable domain: GAGVSQSPSNKVTEKGKDVELRCDPISGHTALYWYRQSLGQGLEFLIYFQGNSAPDKSGLPSDRFSAERTGGSVSTLTIQRTQQEDSAVYLCASSSLGQGGGSPLHFGNGTRLTVT.

J is TRBJ1-1 and V is TRBV19; tentatively, D is TRBD1 (6 bases). Germline lookup yields CDR1 LNHDA and CDR2 SQIVND (reference sequence). The CDR3 runs 13 residues. V dropped 3 bases and J dropped 5 bases, with 10 bases sitting between them. CDR3 residues: CASSIRTETEAFF. The CDR3 DNA is TGTGCCAGTAGTATCAGGACAGAAACTGAAGCTTTCTTT. Full variable domain (outside the CDR3, taken from reference TRBV19 and TRBJ1-1): DGGITQSPKYLFRKEGQNVTLSCEQNLNHDAMYWYRQDPGQGLRLIYYSQIVNDFQKGDIAEGYSVSREKKESFPLTVTSAQKNPTAFYLCASSIRTETEAFFGQGTRLTVV.

The chain combines TRBV2 with TRBJ1-1; D gene ambiguous. Per germline, CDR1 SNHLY and CDR2 FYNNEI. V lost 8 bases and J 7 bases, leaving 11 bases between the germline ends. CDR3 length: 11 amino acids. The CDR3 loop is CASGREDEAFF. CDR3 in DNA: TGTGCCAGCGGACGCGAGGATGAAGCTTTCTTT.

The rearrangement joins TRBV7-2 to TRBJ2-7; D unclear. The CDR3 is 12 amino acids. Trimming pared 5 bases from V and 2 bases from J, leaving 7 bases between. Per germline, CDR1 SGHTA and CDR2 FQGNSA. The CDR3, as DNA: TGTGCCAGCAGCCGCCGCGCCTACGAGCAGTACTTC. Its translation: CASSRRAYEQYF.

The rearrangement links TRBV5-8 to TRBJ2-7; D unresolved. Germline V lookup: CDR1 SGHTS, CDR2 YDEGEE. The CDR3 totals 14 residues. V was pared by 2 bases and J by 4 bases, with 13 bases between. CDR3 loop: CASSFAHPNYEQYF. The CDR3 DNA is TGTGCCAGCAGCTTCGCCCATCCAAATTACGAGCAGTACTTC.

This clone is a singleton in its sample. The chain couples TRBV25-1 to TRBJ1-1, with a tentative D call TRBD1 (6 bases). Trimming took 8 bases from V and 2 from J, leaving 15 bases between them. Looked up from germline, CDR1 is MGHDK and CDR2 is SYGVNS. CDR3 length: 14 residues. The CDR3 DNA follows: TGTGCCAGCCGGGGGGCAGGGATCAACACTGAAGCTTTCTTT. Protein sequence: CASRGAGINTEAFF.

This clone appeared once. The chain employs TRBV7-7 and TRBJ1-3; no firm D call. The V end lost 9 bases, the J end lost 0 bases, and 15 bases lay between the germline ends. CDR1 and CDR2 (germline): SSHAT, FNYEAQ (reference sequence). This CDR3 is built from 15 residues. CDR3 coding DNA: TGTGCCAGTTTCGGACGGCTTTCCTCTGGAAACACCATATATTTT. Protein: CASFGRLSSGNTIYF.

The chain links TRBV10-3 to TRBJ2-7; D gene ambiguous. Trimming cost V 0 bases and J 0 bases, with 12 bases left between them. The CDR3 extends over 16 amino acids. Germline-derived CDR1 and CDR2 are ENHRY and SYGVKD. The CDR3 here is CAISESRSTTSYEQYF. As DNA, the CDR3 is TGTGCCATCAGTGAGTCGAGGTCGACAACCTCCTACGAGCAGTACTTC.

This chain connects TRBV10-2 to TRBJ2-2; D may be TRBD2 (6 bases). Germline assignment: CDR1 WSHSY and CDR2 SAAADI. The V and J ends lost 2 bases and 5 bases respectively, with 12 bases between them. The CDR3 sequence is 15 residues long. The DNA of the CDR3 is TGCGCCAGCAGTGAGAACGGGGCGGGGACCGGGGAGCTGTTTTTT. The encoded protein is CASSENGAGTGELFF.

The V and J genes are TRBV24-1 and TRBJ2-2; 7 positions agree with TRBD2. Trimming took 9 bases from V and 0 from J; bases not matched to a gene: 6. This CDR3 comprises 15 residues. Germline V gives CDR1 KGHDR, CDR2 SFDVKD. CDR3: CATGSSGPNTGELFF. CDR3 nucleotide sequence: TGTGCCACCGGATCTAGCGGACCGAACACCGGGGAGCTGTTTTTT.

This clone appeared once. The chain is built from TRBV7-2 and TRBJ1-1, with D perhaps matching TRBD1 (5 bases). The germline V and J ends were trimmed by 0 bases and 4 bases, with 12 bases remaining between them. The CDR3 is 15 amino acids. Germline assignment: CDR1 SGHTA and CDR2 FQGNSA. The CDR3 spells CASSLAPGVGTEAFF. Here the CDR3 DNA reads TGTGCCAGCAGCTTAGCCCCGGGGGTGGGCACTGAAGCTTTCTTT. Variable domain in full (rest from reference TRBV7-2 and TRBJ1-1): GAGVSQSPSNKVTEKGKDVELRCDPISGHTALYWYRQSLGQGLEFLIYFQGNSAPDKSGLPSDRFSAERTGGSVSTLTIQRTQQEDSAVYLCASSLAPGVGTEAFFGQGTRLTVV.

The DNA for the CDR3 is TGTGCCAGCAGCCAAGAGGGCAGACACTACGAGCAGTACTTC. This encodes CASSQEGRHYEQYF. V usage is TRBV3-1 (or the pseudogene TRBV3-2) and J usage is TRBJ2-7, with D hard to call. The CDR3 has 14 amino acids. V gave up 0 bases and J gave up 3 bases, with 9 bases separating them. Germline V gives CDR1 LGHDT, CDR2 YNNKEL (reference sequence).

The gene calls are TRBV7-6 and TRBJ2-7; TRBD1 matches at 8 bases. Germline CDR1 SGHVS, CDR2 FNYEAQ. CDR3 size: 16 residues. Trimming removed 5 bases from V and 3 bases from J; junction bases left unmatched: 12. The CDR3 loop reads CASSLQAGTGGYEQYF. The CDR3 DNA reads TGTGCCAGCAGCCTTCAGGCCGGGACAGGAGGCTACGAGCAGTACTTC. Combining the CDR3 with reference TRBV7-6 and TRBJ2-7 gives the whole variable domain GAGVSQSPRYKVTKRGQDVALRCDPISGHVSLYWYRQALGQGPEFLTYFNYEAQQDKSGLPNDRFSAERPEGSISTLTIQRTEQRDSAMYRCASSLQAGTGGYEQYFGPGTRLTVT.